This T cell receptor (beta chain) was obtained from a study of blood T cell repertoires in COVID-19. As for the study in general: The samples span acute and convalescent COVID-19 from the United States, Italy and Spain. Nucleic acid was either cDNA or gDNA, and it came from T cells, B-cell-depleted T cells, or PBMCs.

Study processing details: Estimation of nucleated cell counts relied on the amplification of reference gene primers. The assay was immunoSEQ multiplex PCR, and TCRdb's table has in-frame clones only and misses some. D and trimming come from the DNA, and the V and J calls and clone size come from that table. The data hold hundreds of thousands of clones, with around 90% observed a single time. Germline CDR1 is SNHLY and CDR2 is FYNNEI. This CDR3 region has 13 residues. V gave up 6 bases and J gave up 6 bases, with 15 bases separating them. The rearrangement joins TRBV2 to TRBJ2-7, with D unresolved. The TCR was taken from a woman aged 18-29 years who had recovered from COVID-19. The source material was peripheral blood. The CDR3 coding sequence is TGTGCCAGCAGAGAAACGCTGGGCCCCGAGCAGTACTTC. Its translation is CASRETLGPEQYF.